This record concerns one T cell receptor (beta chain) sequence. The sequenced fragment ends 3 residues before the CDR3 boundary, so the rest is inferred from the germline J gene. Germline V gene data show CDR1 as SGHRS and CDR2 as YFSETQ. The junction had 2 bases not matched to a gene; V was cut back by 0 bases and J by 0 bases. The CDR3 loop spans 15 amino acids. The repertoire was sequenced with immunoSEQ multiplex PCR; TCRdb's copy has only in-frame clones and lacks some. The sample is made up of tens of thousands of clones, and the top ten hold around 5% of it. This sample was taken from a study of T cells in women clearing cervical HPV infection.

The chain employs TRBV5-1 and TRBJ1-1; 7 bases are shared with TRBD1. Sequencing used blood buffy coat. The clonotype was recovered from a woman between 18 and 75 years old with a cervical HPV16 infection that either progressed to CIN3+ or cleared (not recorded which). Here the CDR3 reads CASSLDTGVNTEAFF. The CDR3 bases that were read are TGCGCCAGCAGCTTGGATACAGGGGTGAACACTGAA.